This TCR beta chain was retrieved from a study of T-cell reconstitution after alpha-beta-depleted transplantation in children (dated by TCRdb to the mid-2010s). Regarding the complete study: Using TCR repertoire profiling, the study quantitatively followed how T-cell immune reconstitution unfolded in children after TCRalphabeta/CD19-depleted allogeneic hematopoietic cell transplantation. Study-wide conclusions, independent of this receptor: The frequencies of hyperexpanded clones fell over the following months, and after one year, T-cell counts and TCRbeta diversity were mostly attributed to newly produced T cells. Apparently early alphabetaT-cell count recovery about two months after transplant reportedly relied on only several hundred rapidly expanded clones derived from non-depleted graft cells. In some patients, the high TCRbeta diversity seen at day 60 was put down to recipient T cells and intrathymic progenitors that had survived conditioning.

Turning to this clonotype: Its antigen has not been determined. Base qualities were left out, and no much larger clone turns up one base away.

The method behind the library was PCR. Sequencing was carried out with an Illumina HiSeq 2500. Molecular barcoding was employed in the preparation of TCR libraries, with unique molecular identifiers being used to normalize TCRbeta repertoire quantification. TCRdb itself trimmed the public reads at Q25 with fastp, ran MiXCR and retained productive beta chains. Identical CDR3 proteins give one entry, which carries the most common genes and DNA. Present in this sample are fewer than 350,000 distinct CDR3 sequences, around a tenth of which were seen just once. Of the sample, about a quarter falls within the top ten clones. From V the trimming removes 6 bases and from J it removes 1 base, while the gene matches leave 5 bases of the junction unaccounted for. There are 15 amino acids in the CDR3, from cysteine to phenylalanine inclusive. The kept DNA is CDR3 alone, 45 bases in frame from the first base. The germline V gene supplies CDR1 MDHEN and CDR2 SYDVKM.

The treatment or condition label corresponds to: allogeneic hematopoietic cell transplantation with graft depleted of TCRalphabeta T cells and CD19 B cells. TCRalphabeta/CD19-depleted allogeneic hematopoietic cell grafts were given to the transplant recipients, all of whom were children. The receptor chain draws on TRBV28 and TRBJ2-7, with TRBD1 matching 11 junction bases. The receptor was derived from a male patient aged 2-9 years who had a stem cell transplant for chronic granulomatous disease, so the T cells may come from the graft donor. The material sequenced was peripheral blood, taken 180 days after TCRalphabeta/CD19-depleted stem cell transplant. The base sequence is TGTGCCAGCAGGGGACAGGGGGACCTTTCCTACGAGCAGTACTTC. Translated, it reads CASRGQGDLSYEQYF.